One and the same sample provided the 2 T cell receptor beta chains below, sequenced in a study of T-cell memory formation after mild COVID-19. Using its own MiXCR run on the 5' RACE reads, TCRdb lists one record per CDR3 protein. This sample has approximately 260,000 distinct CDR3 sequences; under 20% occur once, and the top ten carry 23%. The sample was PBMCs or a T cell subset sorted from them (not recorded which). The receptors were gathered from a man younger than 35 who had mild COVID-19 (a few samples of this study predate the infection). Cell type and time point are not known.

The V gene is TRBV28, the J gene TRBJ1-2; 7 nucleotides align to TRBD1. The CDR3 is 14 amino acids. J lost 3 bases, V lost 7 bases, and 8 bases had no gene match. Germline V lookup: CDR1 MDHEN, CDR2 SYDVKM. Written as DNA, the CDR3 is TGTGCCAGCACCTACACAGGGGTGGACTATGGCTACACCTTC. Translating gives CASTYTGVDYGYTF.

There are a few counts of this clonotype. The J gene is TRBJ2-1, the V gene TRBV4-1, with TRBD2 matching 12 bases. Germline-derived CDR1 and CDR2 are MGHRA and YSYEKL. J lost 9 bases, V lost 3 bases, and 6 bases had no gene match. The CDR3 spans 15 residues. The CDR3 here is CASSHPSGGAGEQFF. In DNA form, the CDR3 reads TGCGCCAGCAGCCACCCTAGCGGGGGGGCCGGTGAGCAGTTCTTC.